The next 16 T cell receptor beta chains were all read from a single sample in a study of T cells after yellow fever vaccination. Using its own MiXCR run on the 5' RACE reads, TCRdb lists one record per CDR3 protein. The table includes approximately 510,000 distinct CDR3 sequences, 21% detected once. Material: PBMCs, obtained 21 days after the first yellow fever vaccination. These TCRs come from a man younger than 30 who received the YFV17D yellow fever vaccine.

This clonotype turned up a few times. This chain connects TRBV6-5 to TRBJ1-3; D perhaps matches TRBD1 (5 bases). This CDR3 is built from 14 residues. CDR1 MNHEY and CDR2 SVGAGI come from the germline V gene. V was pared by 2 bases and J by 4 bases, with 9 bases between. The CDR3 sequence is CASSYAGNGNTIYF. The CDR3 nucleotides read TGTGCCAGCAGTTACGCAGGGAACGGAAACACCATATATTTT.

Only a few counts were recorded for this clonotype. The chain uses TRBV11-2 and TRBJ2-2; unclear D gene. The CDR3 is 13 amino acids. V lost 2 bases to trimming and J lost 4 bases, with 5 bases between them. Germline CDR1 reads SGHAT; CDR2 reads FQNNGV. CDR3 DNA sequence: TGTGCCAGCAGCTTAAGTTTCACCGGGGAGCTGTTTTTT. Translation gives CASSLSFTGELFF.

This clonotype was counted between two and nine times. The genes are TRBV7-2 and TRBJ2-3, with TRBD1 matching over 8 bases. Germline-derived CDR1 and CDR2 are SGHTA and FQGNSA. Germline trimming cut 2 bases from V and 5 bases from J; bases unmatched to any gene: 6. CDR3 length: 15 amino acids. This CDR3 is CASSLRVRGRDTQYF. The CDR3, as DNA: TGTGCCAGCAGCTTAAGGGTCAGGGGGCGAGATACGCAGTATTTT.

This chain links TRBV28 with TRBJ1-1; D gene unclear. The CDR3 extends over 16 amino acids. The V gene's germline CDR1 is MDHEN and CDR2 SYDVKM. V dropped 4 bases and J dropped 3 bases, with 18 bases sitting between them. The CDR3 is CASSSPSFGGYTEAFF. CDR3 coding DNA: TGTGCCAGCAGTTCCCCTTCCTTTGGCGGATACACTGAAGCTTTCTTT.

The CDR3 loop is CASSPRGSGGYNEQFF. DNA of the CDR3: TGTGCCAGCAGCCCCCGCGGTAGCGGGGGCTACAATGAGCAGTTCTTC. The chain links TRBV14 to TRBJ2-1, with 9 bases aligning to TRBD2. The germline V gene encodes CDR1 SGHDN and CDR2 FVKESK. The CDR3 runs to 16 residues. V lost 4 bases and J lost 3; bases outside the gene matches: 7.

A few counts support this clonotype. The chain carries TRBV28 and TRBJ2-5, with a weak D call TRBD2 (6 bases). Germline CDR1 is MDHEN and CDR2 is SYDVKM. CDR3 length: 15 amino acids. Trimming removed 3 bases at V and 7 bases at J, with 18 bases between. For the CDR3, the DNA is TGTGCCAGCAGTTTGTCCGGTTCGGGGGTCGGGACCCAGTACTTC. This sequence encodes CASSLSGSGVGTQYF.

The V call is TRBV7-9, the J call TRBJ2-3; D is undetermined. Trimming removed 7 bases from V and 3 bases from J, with 14 bases in between. Germline V CDR1 and CDR2: SEHNR, FQNEAQ (reference sequence). The CDR3 contains 14 residues. The CDR3 DNA reads as TGTGCCAGCAAGGATAACATAGAAACAGATACGCAGTATTTT. Translation: CASKDNIETDTQYF. Combining the CDR3 with reference TRBV7-9 and TRBJ2-3 gives the whole variable domain DTGVSQNPRHKITKRGQNVTFRCDPISEHNRLYWYRQTLGQGPEFLTYFQNEAQLEKSRLLSDRFSAERPKGSFSTLEIQRTEQGDSAMYLCASKDNIETDTQYFGPGTRLTVL.

This clonotype was observed a handful of times. The J gene is TRBJ1-6, the V gene TRBV28, with D possibly being TRBD1 (5 bases). Germline CDR1 reads MDHEN; CDR2 reads SYDVKM. Trimming removed 6 bases at V and 5 bases at J, with 20 bases between. This CDR3 is 17 amino acids long. CDR3 region: CASSSNGEGIHNSPLHF. As DNA, the CDR3 is TGTGCCAGCAGCTCTAATGGGGAGGGGATCCATAATTCACCCCTCCACTTT.

This clonotype was observed a few times. V is TRBV4-1 and J is TRBJ1-4; TRBD1 might be the D (5 bases). The CDR3 sequence is 14 residues long. The V gene lost 0 bases and the J gene lost 10 bases, with 12 bases spanning the gap. Looked up from germline, CDR1 is MGHRA and CDR2 is YSYEKL. This chain's CDR3 is CASSQDQGSAKLFF. The CDR3 DNA reads TGCGCCAGCAGCCAAGATCAGGGTTCGGCAAAACTGTTTTTT.

CDR3 nucleotide sequence: TGTGCCAGCAGTTACTCGAGGGAGACATCAAAACTGTTTTTT. Translating gives CASSYSRETSKLFF. This chain joins TRBV6-2 or TRBV6-3 and TRBJ1-4; D ambiguous. With 0 bases removed from V and 10 bases from J, the gap between germline ends came to 12 bases. The CDR3 loop spans 14 amino acids. Germline-derived CDR1 and CDR2 are MNHEY and SVGEGT.

CDR3 region: CSASDLRGTGELFF. The CDR3 nucleotides are TGCAGTGCTAGTGATCTTAGGGGCACCGGGGAGCTGTTTTTT. V is TRBV20-1 and J is TRBJ2-2; a weak D match, TRBD1 (5 bases). Per germline, CDR1 DFQATT and CDR2 SNEGSKA (reference sequence). This CDR3 is built from 14 residues. The germline V and J ends were trimmed by 3 bases and 4 bases, with 12 bases remaining between them.

The rearrangement uses TRBV6-5 and TRBJ2-5; either TRBD1 or TRBD2 may supply D (5 bases each). CDR3 length: 13 residues. CDR1 and CDR2 (germline): MNHEY, SVGAGI. V shed 4 bases and J shed 5 bases, with 11 bases lying between them. CDR3 nucleotides: TGTGCCAGCAGTTCCGGGACCCTCGAGACCCAGTACTTC. Translated: CASSSGTLETQYF.

This chain links TRBV18 with TRBJ2-3, with D perhaps being TRBD1 or TRBD2 (6 bases each). Per germline, CDR1 KGHSH and CDR2 LQKENI. With 1 base removed from V and 4 bases from J, the gap between germline ends came to 15 bases. The CDR3 runs 16 residues. CDR3 sequence: CASSPRGAERADTQYF. Written as DNA, the CDR3 is TGTGCCAGCTCACCACGGGGGGCAGAAAGGGCAGATACGCAGTATTTT.

This clonotype was found many times. V and J are TRBV5-1 and TRBJ2-3; D is undetermined. V was shortened by 0 bases and J by 0 bases, with 5 bases between the two germline ends. The CDR3 loop spans 14 amino acids. Germline-derived CDR1 and CDR2 are SGHRS and YFSETQ. CDR3 sequence: CASSLETSTDTQYF. As DNA, the CDR3 is TGCGCCAGCAGCTTGGAAACTAGCACAGATACGCAGTATTTT.

This clonotype was picked up a small number of times. The chain uses TRBV5-6 and TRBJ1-3, with 7 bases identical to TRBD1. The J segment lost 3 bases and the V segment lost 4 bases, leaving 7 bases of the junction unmatched. The CDR3 is made up of 15 amino acids. Germline loops: CDR1 SGHDT, CDR2 YYEEEE. CDR3 protein: CASSNTGAGGNTIYF. The CDR3 DNA sequence: TGTGCCAGCAGCAACACAGGGGCAGGTGGAAACACCATATATTTT.

This clonotype was counted at least ten times. The rearrangement uses TRBV12-3 or TRBV12-4 and TRBJ2-3, with no clear D. The CDR3 consists of 14 residues. Trimming cost V 8 bases and J 0 bases, with 12 bases left between them. The CDR3 spells CASSPRASTDTQYF. CDR3 DNA sequence: TGTGCCAGCTCACCCCGGGCTAGCACAGATACGCAGTATTTT.